These T cell receptor beta chains were read from a single sample in a study of T cells after yellow fever vaccination. TCRdb reprocessed the 5' RACE reads with MiXCR, giving one entry per CDR3 protein. This repertoire shows approximately 150,000 distinct CDR3 sequences, about 6% found once; its top ten account for 2.9%. The source material was CD4+ T cells sorted from PBMCs, sampled on the day of the first yellow fever vaccination. The receptors come from a man aged 18-30 years who received the YFV17D yellow fever vaccine. CDR3s include the opening cysteine and the closing phenylalanine or tryptophan. A D gene is named only where the DNA matches it firmly. Clone size is not always given. Where it is, it says once, few, many or a class for expanded clones.

d_gene | j_gene | v_gene | abundance | CDR3nt | CDR3aa
- | TRBJ2-4 | TRBV18 | many | TGTGCCAGCTTAAAGGGGGGAGCCGGAGCCAAAAACATTCAGTACTTC | CASLKGGAGAKNIQYF
- | TRBJ1-1 | TRBV12-3/TRBV12-4 | many | TGTGCCAGCAGTTTCCAGGGGTTCACTGAAGCTTTCTTT | CASSFQGFTEAFF
- | TRBJ1-2 | TRBV9 | few | TGTGCCAGCAGCGTAGACAGGGCTAACTATGGCTACACCTTC | CASSVDRANYGYTF
- | TRBJ2-7 | TRBV7-9 | many | TGTGCCAGCAGCACTAACGACAGTCCTGTTCACTTC | CASSTNDSPVHF
TRBD1 | TRBJ1-1 | TRBV28 | many | TGTGCCAGCAGTCCAGGGGGCAAGGGCACTGAAGCTTTCTTT | CASSPGGKGTEAFF
TRBD1 | TRBJ2-1 | TRBV15 | - | TGTGCCACCAGCGGACCGGGACAGGGTAACAATGAGCAGTTCTTC | CATSGPGQGNNEQFF
- | TRBJ1-5 | TRBV6-6 | many | TGTGCCAGCAGTACAGGGTCGGTTCAGCCCCAGCATTTT | CASSTGSVQPQHF
- | TRBJ1-1 | TRBV4-3 | many | TGCGCCAGCAGCCATCCTCCAGACAGGATATTTCACTTGAACACTGAAGCTTTCTTT | CASSHPPDRIFHLNTEAFF
- | TRBJ2-5 | TRBV7-3 | - | TGTGCCAGCAGCCTTCAACCGGGCCCGCAGGATGCCCAGTACTTC | CASSLQPGPQDAQYF
TRBD1 | TRBJ1-1 | TRBV12-3/TRBV12-4 | many | TGTGCCAGCAGTGCGACAGGGACCACTGAAGCTTTCTTT | CASSATGTTEAFF
- | TRBJ2-7 | TRBV5-1 | many | TGCGCCAGCAGCTTGGGGACAGCTTCTTACTACGAGCAGTACTTC | CASSLGTASYYEQYF
- | TRBJ2-7 | TRBV6-2/TRBV6-3 | - | TGTGCCAGCAGCGGTGGACCGGTGACCTACGAGCAGTACTTC | CASSGGPVTYEQYF
TRBD1 | TRBJ1-5 | TRBV12-3/TRBV12-4 | few | TGTGCCAGCAGTGCCGGGACAGGGGTCTATAGCAATCAGCCCCAGCATTTT | CASSAGTGVYSNQPQHF
TRBD1 | TRBJ1-2 | TRBV9 | many | TGTGCCAGCAGCGTAGATCTCTCGGGGACAAACAGGGGATCCTCCTTC | CASSVDLSGTNRGSSF
- | TRBJ2-5 | TRBV7-2 | few | TGTGCCAGCAGAACAAGGGTCGGAGCAACGGAGACCCAGTACTTC | CASRTRVGATETQYF
TRBD2 | TRBJ2-5 | TRBV7-2 | few | TGTGCCAGCAGCCAGGGACTAGCGGGGGTAAAGCGGAAGACCCAGTACTTC | CASSQGLAGVKRKTQYF
TRBD1 | TRBJ2-5 | TRBV20-1 | many | TGCAGTGCTGAACAGGGGTTAGGGACCCAGTACTTC | CSAEQGLGTQYF
TRBD1 | TRBJ1-2 | TRBV6-1 | - | TGTGCCAGCAGGGAGAACCGGGACAGGCAGGATGGCTACACCTTC | CASRENRDRQDGYTF